These 20 T cell receptor beta chains originate from one sample sequenced in a study of blood T cell repertoires in COVID-19. Sequenced by immunoSEQ multiplex PCR; TCRdb stores in-frame clones only, minus some. The table lists a few hundred thousand clones, approximately 90% of them singletons. The sample was PBMCs or T cells enriched from blood (not recorded which). These receptors came from a human donor in a cohort exposed to, infected with or recovered from COVID-19 (not recorded which). The donor label of this sample is uncertain.

The chain has TRBV19 and TRBJ1-1, with 7 bases lining up with TRBD1. In germline, CDR1 is LNHDA, CDR2 SQIVND (reference sequence). The CDR3 runs to 15 residues. V dropped 6 bases and J dropped 2; count of bases not matched to a gene: 9. CDR3 loop: CASRPPRGLNTEAFF. CDR3 nucleotide sequence: TGTGCCAGTAGACCCCCAAGGGGGCTTAACACTGAAGCTTTCTTT.

V usage is TRBV6-5 and J usage is TRBJ1-1, with a weak D call TRBD1 (6 bases). Trimming stripped 4 bases from V and 4 bases from J, with 10 bases between. CDR1 and CDR2 (germline): MNHEY, SVGAGI. The CDR3 spans 13 residues. The CDR3 nucleotides are TGTGCCAGCAGTTTCACAGGGTTCACTGAAGCTTTCTTT. This sequence encodes CASSFTGFTEAFF.

The chain joins TRBV5-1 to TRBJ2-3, with TRBD2 as a possible D gene (5 bases). V dropped 4 bases and J dropped 1 base, with 13 bases sitting between them. CDR1 SGHRS and CDR2 YFSETQ come from the germline V gene. This CDR3 has 15 amino acids. The CDR3 protein is CASSPDWTGTDTQYF. The CDR3 DNA sequence: TGCGCCAGCAGCCCCGACTGGACTGGCACAGATACGCAGTATTTT.

The J gene is TRBJ1-1, the V gene TRBV5-1; 8 nucleotides match TRBD1. V shed 4 bases and J 5 bases; nucleotides not matched to a gene: 10. The CDR3 is made up of 15 amino acids. CDR1 SGHRS and CDR2 YFSETQ come from the germline V gene. DNA for the CDR3: TGCGCCAGCAGCGTAGCAGGGGGCTTGGGGACTGAAGCTTTCTTT. This sequence encodes CASSVAGGLGTEAFF.

The V call is TRBV20-1, the J call TRBJ1-2, with D perhaps TRBD1 (5 bases). The CDR3 loop spans 11 amino acids. Trimming shortened V by 3 bases and J by 5 bases, and 7 bases separated the two germline ends. The germline gives CDR1 DFQATT, CDR2 SNEGSKA (reference sequence). CDR3 loop: CSASKGYGYTF. CDR3 bases: TGCAGTGCTAGTAAGGGGTATGGCTACACCTTC.

The chain uses TRBV6-5 and TRBJ1-6, with TRBD1 matching 7 bases. V was pared by 0 bases and J by 11 bases, with 7 bases of the junction left unmatched. Germline values: CDR1 MNHEY, CDR2 SVGAGI. The CDR3 sequence is 15 residues long. CDR3 region: CASSYSSDRVAPLHF. The CDR3 region has the DNA TGTGCCAGCAGTTACTCGAGTGACAGGGTGGCACCCCTCCACTTT.

The J gene is TRBJ2-2, the V gene TRBV19; TRBD2 matches 8 bases. This CDR3 has 15 residues. V shed 5 bases and J 5 bases; nucleotides not matched to a gene: 7. CDR1 and CDR2 from the germline V gene are LNHDA and SQIVND (reference sequence). The CDR3 here is CASSGQRGWTGELFF. The DNA for the CDR3 is TGTGCCAGTAGTGGGCAGCGGGGGTGGACCGGGGAGCTGTTTTTT. Complete variable domain (other parts from reference TRBV19 and TRBJ2-2): DGGITQSPKYLFRKEGQNVTLSCEQNLNHDAMYWYRQDPGQGLRLIYYSQIVNDFQKGDIAEGYSVSREKKESFPLTVTSAQKNPTAFYLCASSGQRGWTGELFFGEGSRLTVL.

The genes are TRBV5-8 and TRBJ1-5; a possible D gene is TRBD1 (6 bases). This CDR3 spans 15 amino acids. Looked up from germline, CDR1 is SGHTS and CDR2 is YDEGEE. The ends were cut back, 0 bases at V and 0 bases at J, with 7 bases in the middle. The chain's CDR3 is CASSLGDTSNQPQHF. The CDR3 region has the DNA TGTGCCAGCAGCTTGGGGGACACTAGCAATCAGCCCCAGCATTTT. Full variable domain (rest looked up from reference TRBV5-8 and TRBJ1-5): EAGVTQSPTHLIKTRGQQATLRCSPISGHTSVYWYQQALGLGLQFLLWYDEGEERNRGNFPPRFSGRQFPNYSSELNVNALELEDSALYLCASSLGDTSNQPQHFGDGTRLSIL.

The CDR3 reads CASSYDGLSEQYF. Written as DNA, the CDR3 is TGTGCCAGCAGTTACGACGGACTCAGCGAGCAGTACTTC. This chain connects TRBV6-5 to TRBJ2-7; the D gene is possibly TRBD2 (5 bases). Trimming cost V 2 bases and J 6 bases, with 11 bases left between them. CDR3 length: 13 residues. Germline CDR1 MNHEY, CDR2 SVGAGI.

The chain couples TRBV24-1 to TRBJ2-5; TRBD1 matches at 8 bases. Germline loops: CDR1 KGHDR, CDR2 SFDVKD. This CDR3 contains 17 residues. V trimming: 5 bases; J trimming: 0 bases; junction bases outside the gene matches: 10. The CDR3 loop reads CATSAVTGTGDQETQYF. The CDR3 DNA reads as TGTGCCACCAGTGCCGTAACCGGGACAGGAGACCAAGAGACCCAGTACTTC.

This chain links TRBV2 with TRBJ1-2; D is undetermined. This CDR3 spans 11 amino acids. Germline CDR1 reads SNHLY; CDR2 reads FYNNEI. V was shortened by 4 bases and J by 7 bases, with 7 bases between the two germline ends. In DNA form, the CDR3 reads TGTGCCAGCAGTGGAGGCCCTGGCTACACCTTC. This translates into CASSGGPGYTF.

The rearrangement joins TRBV7-9 to TRBJ1-2, with D possibly being TRBD1 (6 bases). The V end lost 6 bases, the J end lost 0 bases, and 20 bases lay between the germline ends. Germline values: CDR1 SEHNR, CDR2 FQNEAQ (reference sequence). The CDR3 contains 17 residues. DNA of the CDR3: TGTGCCAGCAGGCTACCCTACAGGGCCACCGCTAACTATGGCTACACCTTC. This translates into CASRLPYRATANYGYTF.

CDR3 amino acids: CSVAGSETQYF. DNA of the CDR3: TGCAGCGTTGCAGGGTCAGAGACCCAGTACTTC. V usage is TRBV29-1 and J usage is TRBJ2-5, with a tentative D call TRBD1 (5 bases). The CDR3 has 11 amino acids. The germline V gene encodes CDR1 SQVTM and CDR2 ANQGSEA. Trimming left V 4 bases short and J 4 bases short, with 7 bases between.

This rearrangement joins TRBV30 to TRBJ2-1; D uncertain. Trimming pared 2 bases from V and 0 bases from J, leaving 5 bases between. Looked up from germline, CDR1 is GTSNPN and CDR2 is SVGIG (reference sequence). The CDR3 extends over 13 amino acids. The DNA of the CDR3 is TGTGCCTGGAGTCCCAGCTCCTACAATGAGCAGTTCTTC. Protein product: CAWSPSSYNEQFF.

The chain is built from TRBV4-3 and TRBJ1-2; tentative D call: TRBD1 (5 bases). Germline CDR1 LGHNA, CDR2 YSLEER. The CDR3 covers 17 residues. Trimming left V 0 bases short and J 6 bases short, with 20 bases between. The DNA for the CDR3 is TGCGCCAGCAGCCAAGAGGCGCCAACAGGATTTCAAAATGGCTACACCTTC. Protein sequence: CASSQEAPTGFQNGYTF.

The chain uses TRBV27 and TRBJ1-4; 9 bases agree with TRBD1. The length of the CDR3 is 15 residues. Germline CDR1 and CDR2: MNHEY and SMNVEV (reference sequence). V was clipped by 4 bases and J by 7 bases; unmatched bases: 7. CDR3: CASSSYRGPSEKLFF. CDR3 DNA: TGTGCCAGCAGTTCTTACAGGGGGCCGAGTGAAAAACTGTTTTTT.

The rearrangement joins TRBV11-2 to TRBJ2-7; tentatively, D is TRBD2 (5 bases). V was shortened by 1 base and J by 7 bases, with 20 bases between the two germline ends. The CDR3 length is 16 residues. Per the germline V gene, CDR1 is SGHAT and CDR2 is FQNNGV. The CDR3 coding sequence is TGTGCCAGCAGCTTAGGTTTCCAGCCCGACTGGGAGGAGCAGTACTTC. It is translated as CASSLGFQPDWEEQYF.

The chain has TRBV30 and TRBJ1-3; 7 nucleotides align to TRBD1. J was trimmed by 4 bases and V by 3 bases; bases with no gene match: 15. CDR1 and CDR2 (germline): GTSNPN, SVGIG (reference sequence). The CDR3 has 17 amino acids. The CDR3 loop reads CAWSPGQMTRGGNTIYF. CDR3 in DNA: TGTGCCTGGAGCCCGGGACAGATGACCCGTGGAGGAAACACCATATATTTT.

This clone was detected once. The V and J genes are TRBV25-1 and TRBJ1-4; 7 bases line up with TRBD1. Germline loops: CDR1 MGHDK, CDR2 SYGVNS. V dropped 4 bases and J dropped 0; count of bases not matched to a gene: 11. CDR3 length equals 18 residues. CDR3 in DNA: TGTGCCAGCAGTGCCCATGGACAGGAGATTGCAACTAATGAAAAACTGTTTTTT. Protein: CASSAHGQEIATNEKLFF.

This chain joins TRBV9 and TRBJ1-1; the match to TRBD1 covers 12 bases. The V gene end was trimmed by 4 bases and the J gene end by 1 base; junction bases not matched to a gene: 5. CDR1 and CDR2 from the germline V gene are SGDLS and YYNGEE. CDR3 size: 16 residues. The CDR3 coding sequence is TGTGCCAGCAGCCCCGGGACAGGGGGCTGGAACACTGAAGCTTTCTTT. Its translation is CASSPGTGGWNTEAFF.